The 17 T cell receptor beta chains listed next were all sequenced from one sample in a study of blood T cell repertoires in COVID-19. Profiled with immunoSEQ multiplex PCR; TCRdb holds only in-frame clones, not every one. The table lists about 56,000 clones, approximately 80% of them singletons. Input material: peripheral blood. These receptors were taken from a woman older than 75 with acute or convalescent COVID-19.

The chain has TRBV9 and TRBJ1-2; weak D call: TRBD1 (5 bases). V was clipped by 4 bases and J by 7 bases, with 20 bases between them. This CDR3 has 15 amino acids. CDR1 is SGDLS, CDR2 YYNGEE, per germline. CDR3 in amino acids: CASSPSGGTLGGYTF. The DNA for the CDR3 is TGTGCCAGCAGCCCGAGTGGGGGGACGTTAGGTGGCTACACCTTC.

V usage is TRBV5-1 and J usage is TRBJ2-7, with 9 bases that match TRBD1. This CDR3 spans 14 amino acids. The germline gives CDR1 SGHRS, CDR2 YFSETQ. V shed 4 bases and J 0 bases; nucleotides not matched to a gene: 2. CDR3 DNA: TGCGCCAGCAGCCGACAGGGGGACTCCTACGAGCAGTACTTC. It yields the protein CASSRQGDSYEQYF. The full variable domain, completed using reference TRBV5-1 and TRBJ2-7, is KAGVTQTPRYLIKTRGQQVTLSCSPISGHRSVSWYQQTPGQGLQFLFEYFSETQRNKGNFPGRFSGRQFSNSRSEMNVSTLELGDSALYLCASSRQGDSYEQYFGPGTRLTVT.

The chain joins TRBV5-4 to TRBJ1-5; D remains unclear. CDR1 is SGHNT, CDR2 YYREEE, per germline (reference sequence). The CDR3 covers 13 residues. Trimming removed 0 bases from V and 7 bases from J, with 8 bases in between. The CDR3 reads CASSLERGQPQHF. As DNA, the CDR3 is TGTGCCAGCAGCTTGGAGCGAGGCCAGCCCCAGCATTTT.

With respect to this clone: The same CDR3 arises from other DNA sequences in this sample as well. V gene TRBV5-1 combines with J gene TRBJ2-5; weak D call: TRBD1 (5 bases). With 0 bases removed from V and 2 bases from J, the gap between germline ends came to 8 bases. Germline V CDR1 and CDR2: SGHRS, YFSETQ. The CDR3 has 14 residues. The CDR3 here is CASSLGQGQETQYF. The CDR3 coding sequence is TGCGCCAGCAGCTTGGGGCAGGGTCAAGAGACCCAGTACTTC.

The chain links TRBV27 to TRBJ1-4, with TRBD1 matching over 8 bases. Germline V gene lookup returns CDR1 MNHEY and CDR2 SMNVEV (reference sequence). The CDR3 consists of 16 residues. V shed 5 bases, J shed 4 bases, and the junction held 9 bases outside the gene matches. This CDR3 is CASSKARTGFNEKLFF. In nucleotides, the CDR3 is TGTGCCAGCAGTAAAGCAAGGACAGGGTTTAATGAAAAACTGTTTTTT. Together with reference TRBV27 and TRBJ1-4, the CDR3 gives the full variable domain: EAQVTQNPRYLITVTGKKLTVTCSQNMNHEYMSWYRQDPGLGLRQIYYSMNVEVTDKGDVPEGYKVSRKEKRNFPLILESPSPNQTSLYFCASSKARTGFNEKLFFGSGTQLSVL.

This clone was observed once. The rearrangement uses TRBV4-1 and TRBJ2-7; 8 bases align to TRBD1. The germline gives CDR1 MGHRA, CDR2 YSYEKL. The V and J ends lost 2 bases and 2 bases, in that order; junction bases with no gene match: 5. The CDR3 contains 15 residues. CDR3 loop: CASSQPGQVTYEQYF. Written as DNA, the CDR3 is TGCGCCAGCAGCCAACCGGGACAGGTGACCTACGAGCAGTACTTC.

This chain uses TRBV11-2 with TRBJ1-2, with 7 bases aligning to TRBD1. The V gene's germline CDR1 is SGHAT and CDR2 FQNNGV. J was trimmed by 5 bases and V by 2 bases; bases with no gene match: 14. CDR3 length: 17 residues. DNA for the CDR3: TGTGCCAGCAGCTTATTCTCCAAACCCGGGACAGCATATGGCTACACCTTC. Its protein product is CASSLFSKPGTAYGYTF.

V and J are TRBV7-9 and TRBJ2-5; no reliable D call. Germline lookup yields CDR1 SEHNR and CDR2 FQNEAQ (reference sequence). V lost 4 bases to trimming and J lost 5 bases, with 14 bases between them. CDR3 length: 14 amino acids. CDR3 coding DNA: TGTGCCAGCAGCTCCGGGTTAGGTGGGGAGACCCAGTACTTC. Translated, it gives CASSSGLGGETQYF.

This sequence joins TRBV10-1 and TRBJ1-6, with D unresolved. The V gene lost 2 bases and the J gene lost 6 bases, with 8 bases spanning the gap. The CDR3 is 14 amino acids. Looked up from germline, CDR1 is WNHNN and CDR2 is SYGVQD (reference sequence). The CDR3 bases are TGCGCCAGCAGTGAGCTGAGGGCTAATTCACCCCTCCACTTT. This gives the protein CASSELRANSPLHF.

The rearrangement links TRBV6-1 to TRBJ2-5, with 9 bases fitting TRBD2. CDR1 is MNHNS and CDR2 is SASEGT in the germline V gene. After removal of 5 bases from V and 5 bases from J, the junction contained 9 bases not matched to a gene. CDR3 length: 15 amino acids. CDR3 sequence: CASSKTSGRGETQYF. CDR3 DNA: TGTGCCAGCAGTAAGACTAGCGGCAGGGGGGAGACCCAGTACTTC.

The table lists this clone with a few counts. This chain links TRBV29-1 with TRBJ1-1, with TRBD1 matching 7 bases. V shed 6 bases and J 5 bases; nucleotides not matched to a gene: 6. From germline, CDR1 is SQVTM and CDR2 ANQGSEA. CDR3 size: 12 residues. CDR3: CSVRHRGTEAFF. The DNA of the CDR3 is TGCAGCGTAAGACACAGGGGAACTGAAGCTTTCTTT.

J is TRBJ2-5 and V is TRBV9, with D possibly TRBD1 on 6 matching bases. CDR3 length equals 15 residues. Trimming cost V 4 bases and J 5 bases, with 18 bases left between them. The germline V gene encodes CDR1 SGDLS and CDR2 YYNGEE. CDR3 DNA sequence: TGTGCCAGCAGCCCTGGGAACAGGGAAGGGGAGACCCAGTACTTC. Residues: CASSPGNREGETQYF. The full variable domain, completed using reference TRBV9 and TRBJ2-5, is DSGVTQTPKHLITATGQRVTLRCSPRSGDLSVYWYQQSLDQGLQFLIQYYNGEERAKGNILERFSAQQFPDLHSELNLSSLELGDSALYFCASSPGNREGETQYFGPGTRLLVL.

This clone has a handful of counts. The chain carries TRBV30 and TRBJ1-1; weak D call: TRBD1 (5 bases). Trimming took 3 bases from V and 0 from J, leaving 5 bases between them. Per the germline V gene, CDR1 is GTSNPN and CDR2 is SVGIG (reference sequence). The CDR3 spans 12 residues. The CDR3 loop reads CAWRGLNTEAFF. DNA for the CDR3: TGTGCCTGGAGGGGGCTGAACACTGAAGCTTTCTTT.

The rearrangement joins TRBV6-5 to TRBJ2-1; 7 nucleotides match TRBD2. Germline CDR1 is MNHEY and CDR2 is SVGAGI. V was pared by 8 bases and J by 4 bases, with 5 bases of the junction left unmatched. The CDR3 has 13 residues. CDR3 sequence (DNA): TGTGCCAGCGCGATGGGACTATACAATGAGCAGTTCTTC. This gives the protein CASAMGLYNEQFF.

The gene calls are TRBV7-2 and TRBJ1-5, with D possibly matching TRBD1 (5 bases). Trimming took off 3 bases at V and 0 bases at J, with 9 bases between the two ends. The CDR3 loop spans 15 amino acids. Germline CDR1 and CDR2: SGHTA and FQGNSA. The CDR3 protein is CASSLTEHSNQPQHF. The CDR3 bases are TGTGCCAGCAGCTTGACAGAGCATAGCAATCAGCCCCAGCATTTT.

This clone was detected once. The rearrangement joins TRBV5-1 to TRBJ2-7; 8 bases map to TRBD2. Germline trimming cut 4 bases from V and 3 bases from J; bases unmatched to any gene: 18. CDR1 SGHRS and CDR2 YFSETQ come from the germline V gene. CDR3 size: 18 residues. The CDR3, as DNA: TGCGCCAGCAGCCGGACGTTCGGGGTAGCTAGCGGGCGCTACGAGCAGTACTTC. It translates to CASSRTFGVASGRYEQYF.

This clone was seen a handful of times. The gene calls are TRBV2 and TRBJ2-2, with 7 bases aligning to TRBD1. The J segment lost 7 bases and the V segment lost 7 bases, leaving 6 bases of the junction unmatched. The CDR3 runs to 13 residues. Germline V gene data show CDR1 as SNHLY and CDR2 as FYNNEI. CDR3 in amino acids: CASTLGGHGELFF. CDR3 DNA: TGTGCCAGCACATTAGGGGGCCACGGGGAGCTGTTTTTT.